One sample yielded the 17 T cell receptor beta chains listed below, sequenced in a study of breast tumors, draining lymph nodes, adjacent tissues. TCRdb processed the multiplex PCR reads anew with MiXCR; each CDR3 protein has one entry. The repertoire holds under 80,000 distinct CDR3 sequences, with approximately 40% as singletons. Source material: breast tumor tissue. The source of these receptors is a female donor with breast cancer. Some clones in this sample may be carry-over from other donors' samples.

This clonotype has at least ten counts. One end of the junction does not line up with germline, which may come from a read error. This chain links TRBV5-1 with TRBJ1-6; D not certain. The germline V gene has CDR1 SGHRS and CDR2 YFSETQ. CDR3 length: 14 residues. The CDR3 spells CASSPGQANSPLHF. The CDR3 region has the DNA TGCGCCAGCAGTCCCGGGCAGGCTAATTCCCCCCTCCACTTT.

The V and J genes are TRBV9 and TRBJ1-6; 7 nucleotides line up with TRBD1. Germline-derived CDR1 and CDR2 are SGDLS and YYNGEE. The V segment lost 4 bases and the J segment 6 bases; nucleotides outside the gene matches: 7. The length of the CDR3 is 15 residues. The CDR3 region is CASSTRTGPNSPLHF. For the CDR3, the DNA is TGTGCCAGCAGCACCCGGACAGGCCCTAATTCACCCCTCCACTTT.

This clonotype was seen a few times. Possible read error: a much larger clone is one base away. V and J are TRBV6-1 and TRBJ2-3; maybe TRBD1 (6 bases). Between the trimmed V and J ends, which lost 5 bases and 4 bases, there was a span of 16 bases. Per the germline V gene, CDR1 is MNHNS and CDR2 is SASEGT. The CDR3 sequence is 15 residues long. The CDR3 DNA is TGTGCCAGCAGTCTGGGACACTCTAGCCCAGATACGCAGTATTTT. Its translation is CASSLGHSSPDTQYF.

CDR3 protein: CSARDRGTYTEAFF. For the CDR3, the DNA is TGCAGTGCTAGAGACAGGGGGACGTACACTGAAGCTTTCTTT. The rearrangement links TRBV20-1 to TRBJ1-1; the match to TRBD1 covers 7 bases. This CDR3 region has 14 residues. From germline, CDR1 is DFQATT and CDR2 SNEGSKA (reference sequence). Trimming cost V 0 bases and J 3 bases; bases outside gene matches: 4.

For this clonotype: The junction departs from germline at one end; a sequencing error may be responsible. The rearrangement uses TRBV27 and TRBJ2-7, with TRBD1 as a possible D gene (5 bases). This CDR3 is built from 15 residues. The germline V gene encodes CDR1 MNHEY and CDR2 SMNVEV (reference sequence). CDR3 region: CAGSSIRDSPGEQYF. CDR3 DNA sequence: TGTGCCGGCAGTTCTATCAGGGATTCACCAGGGGAGCAGTACTTC.

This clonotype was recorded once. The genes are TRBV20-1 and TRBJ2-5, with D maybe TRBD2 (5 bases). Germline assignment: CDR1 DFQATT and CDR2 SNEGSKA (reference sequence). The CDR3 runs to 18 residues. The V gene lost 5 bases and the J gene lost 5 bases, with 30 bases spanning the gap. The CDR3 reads CSAGSSFSVKKVGETQYF. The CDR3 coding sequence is TGCAGTGCTGGCTCGTCCTTTAGCGTAAAAAAGGTGGGGGAGACCCAGTACTTC.

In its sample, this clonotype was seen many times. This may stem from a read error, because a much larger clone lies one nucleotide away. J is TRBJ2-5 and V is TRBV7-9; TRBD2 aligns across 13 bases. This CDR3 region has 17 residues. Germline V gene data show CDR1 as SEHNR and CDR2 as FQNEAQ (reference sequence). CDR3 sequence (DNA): TGTGCCAGCAGCTTAGGGGAAGGGACTAGCGGGGCAGAGCCCCAGTACTTC. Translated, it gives CASSLGEGTSGAEPQYF.

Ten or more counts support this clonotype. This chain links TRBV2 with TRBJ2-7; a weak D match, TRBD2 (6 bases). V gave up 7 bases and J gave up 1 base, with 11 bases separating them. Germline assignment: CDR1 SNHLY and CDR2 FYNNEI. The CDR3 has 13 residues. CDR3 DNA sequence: TGTGCCAGCACAGGAGGGGCGTCCTACGAGCAGTACTTC. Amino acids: CASTGGASYEQYF.

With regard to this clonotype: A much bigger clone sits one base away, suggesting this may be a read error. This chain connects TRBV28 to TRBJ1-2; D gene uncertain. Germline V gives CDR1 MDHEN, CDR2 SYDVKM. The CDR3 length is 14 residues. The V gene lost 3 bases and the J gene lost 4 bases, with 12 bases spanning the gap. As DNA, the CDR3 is TGTGCCAGCAGTTTTGTTGGCAAGCCCTATGGCTACACCTTC. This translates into CASSFVGKPYGYTF.

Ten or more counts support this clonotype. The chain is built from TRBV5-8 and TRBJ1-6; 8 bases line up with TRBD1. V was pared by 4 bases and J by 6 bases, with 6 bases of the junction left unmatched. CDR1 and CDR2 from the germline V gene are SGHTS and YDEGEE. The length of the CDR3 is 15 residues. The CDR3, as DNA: TGTGCCAGCAGCACAGACAGGGGCAGTAATTCACCCCTCCACTTT. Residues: CASSTDRGSNSPLHF.

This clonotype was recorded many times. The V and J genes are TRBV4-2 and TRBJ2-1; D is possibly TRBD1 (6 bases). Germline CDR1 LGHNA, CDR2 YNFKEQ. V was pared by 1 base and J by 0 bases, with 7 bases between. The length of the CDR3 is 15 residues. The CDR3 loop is CASSQADSSYNEQFF. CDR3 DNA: TGTGCCAGCAGCCAAGCGGACAGCTCCTACAATGAGCAGTTCTTC.

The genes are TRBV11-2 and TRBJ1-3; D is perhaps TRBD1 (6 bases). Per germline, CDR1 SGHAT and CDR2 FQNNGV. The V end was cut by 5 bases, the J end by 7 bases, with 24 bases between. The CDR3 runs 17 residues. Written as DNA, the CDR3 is TGTGCCAGCAGCCATATGCTAAGCGGGACGGGGGCCAACACCATATATTTT. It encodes CASSHMLSGTGANTIYF.

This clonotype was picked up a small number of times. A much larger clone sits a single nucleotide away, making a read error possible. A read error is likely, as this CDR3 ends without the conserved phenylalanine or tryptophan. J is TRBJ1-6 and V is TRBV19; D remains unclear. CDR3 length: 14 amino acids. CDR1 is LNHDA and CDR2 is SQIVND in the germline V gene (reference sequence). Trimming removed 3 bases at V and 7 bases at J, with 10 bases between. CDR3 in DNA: TGTGCCAGTAGTATTCGCGGCCAGAATTCACCCCTCCACCTT. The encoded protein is CASSIRGQNSPLHL.

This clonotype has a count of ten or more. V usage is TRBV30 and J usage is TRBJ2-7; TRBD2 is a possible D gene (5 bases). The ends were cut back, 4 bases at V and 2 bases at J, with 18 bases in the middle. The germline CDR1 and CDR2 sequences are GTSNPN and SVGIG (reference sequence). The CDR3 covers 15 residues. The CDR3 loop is CAWTMEDFPTYEQYF. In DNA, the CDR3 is TGTGCCTGGACAATGGAGGACTTCCCCACCTACGAGCAGTACTTC. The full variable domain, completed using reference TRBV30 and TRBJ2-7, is SQTIHQWPATLVQPVGSPLSLECTVEGTSNPNLYWYRQAAGRGLQLLFYSVGIGQISSEVPQNLSASRPQDRQFILSSKKLLLSDSGFYLCAWTMEDFPTYEQYFGPGTRLTVT.

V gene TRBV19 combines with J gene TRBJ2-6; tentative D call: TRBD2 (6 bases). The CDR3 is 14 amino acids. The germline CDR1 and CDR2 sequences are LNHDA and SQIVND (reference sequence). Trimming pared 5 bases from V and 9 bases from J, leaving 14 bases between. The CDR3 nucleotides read TGTGCCAGTAGTGCGGGAAGTCCCTACAACGTCCTGACTTTC. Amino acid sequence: CASSAGSPYNVLTF.

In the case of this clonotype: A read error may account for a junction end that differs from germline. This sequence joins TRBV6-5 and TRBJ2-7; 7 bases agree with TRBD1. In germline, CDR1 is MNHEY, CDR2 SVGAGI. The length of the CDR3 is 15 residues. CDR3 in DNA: TGTGCCAGCAGTCACTCGGGACAGAGACCCTACGAGCAGTACTTC. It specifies CASSHSGQRPYEQYF.

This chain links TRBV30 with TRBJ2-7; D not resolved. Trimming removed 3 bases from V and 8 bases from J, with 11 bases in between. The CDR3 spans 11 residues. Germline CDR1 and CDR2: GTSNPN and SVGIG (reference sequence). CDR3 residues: CAWRVGYKQYF. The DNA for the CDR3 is TGTGCCTGGAGGGTCGGGTACAAGCAGTACTTC.